These 23 T cell receptor beta chains originate from one sample sequenced in a study of shared clonotypes between healthy human individuals. Sequencing was performed with immunoSEQ multiplex PCR; in TCRdb, only in-frame clones are kept and a portion is missing. The sample includes 780,000 or so clones, roughly 72% of them seen just once. Specimen: memory CD4+ T cells sorted from blood. The subset denotes: CD45RA-negative fraction. These receptors came from a woman in her twenties or thirties in good health.

The rearrangement uses TRBV14 and TRBJ2-7; TRBD1 matches 8 bases. After removal of 6 bases from V and 1 base from J, the junction contained 5 bases not matched to a gene. The length of the CDR3 is 14 residues. Germline V lookup: CDR1 SGHDN, CDR2 FVKESK. The CDR3 coding sequence is TGTGCCAGCAGGTACACAGGGGGTTCCTACGAGCAGTACTTC. Its protein product is CASRYTGGSYEQYF.

The chain has TRBV15 and TRBJ2-7, with TRBD2 matching over 12 bases. From germline, CDR1 is LNHNV and CDR2 YYDKDF (reference sequence). This CDR3 is 14 amino acids long. The ends lost 0 bases at V and 6 bases at J; junction bases unmatched: 0. The CDR3 region is CATSRELAGGEQYF. The DNA for the CDR3 is TGTGCCACCAGCAGAGAACTAGCGGGAGGCGAGCAGTACTTC.

This clone was counted ten times or more. The chain is built from TRBV5-1 and TRBJ1-1; 7 nucleotides line up with TRBD1. CDR1 and CDR2 (germline): SGHRS, YFSETQ. This CDR3 spans 18 amino acids. V lost 4 bases, J lost 1 base, and 16 bases stayed unmatched. In DNA form, the CDR3 reads TGCGCCAGCAGCACGCTCCCGACAGGGCAGGTACGGAACACTGAAGCTTTCTTT. Its protein is CASSTLPTGQVRNTEAFF.

The genes are TRBV7-9 and TRBJ2-1; 8 positions agree with TRBD1. J was trimmed by 4 bases and V by 4 bases; bases with no gene match: 6. CDR3 length equals 15 residues. The germline CDR1 and CDR2 sequences are SEHNR and FQNEAQ (reference sequence). The CDR3 here is CASSSGTGEYNEQFF. The CDR3, as DNA: TGTGCCAGCAGCTCCGGGACAGGAGAATACAATGAGCAGTTCTTC.

The count of this clone is one. The CDR3 region is CASSAQGLGYEQYF. In nucleotides, the CDR3 is TGTGCCAGCAGCGCGCAGGGGTTAGGCTACGAGCAGTACTTC. V and J are TRBV4-2 and TRBJ2-7; the D gene is possibly TRBD1 (6 bases). Deletions cut 5 bases from V and 3 bases from J, with 14 bases between. Germline assignment: CDR1 LGHNA and CDR2 YNFKEQ. The CDR3 is 14 amino acids.

The table lists this clone with a count of one. This CDR3 reads CASDLGRYEQYF. Here the CDR3 DNA reads TGTGCCAGCGATTTGGGGCGCTACGAGCAGTACTTC. The rearrangement uses TRBV25-1 and TRBJ2-7, with D tentatively TRBD1 (5 bases). The CDR3 spans 12 residues. Trimming shortened V by 8 bases and J by 3 bases, and 11 bases separated the two germline ends. Germline CDR1 MGHDK, CDR2 SYGVNS.

Worth noting for this clone: This CDR3 is also generated by other DNA sequences in the sample. V gene TRBV7-9 combines with J gene TRBJ2-5; no clear D gene. There are 12 residues in the CDR3. Germline V gene data show CDR1 as SEHNR and CDR2 as FQNEAQ (reference sequence). V was trimmed by 1 base and J by 5 bases, leaving 5 bases between them. CDR3 nucleotides: TGTGCCAGCAGCTTAGTACCCGAGACCCAGTACTTC. As protein: CASSLVPETQYF.

CDR3 sequence: CASKALSSYNEQFF. The CDR3 bases are TGTGCCAGCAAAGCCCTTAGCTCCTACAATGAGCAGTTCTTC. The chain uses TRBV27 and TRBJ2-1; D is undetermined. Germline V gene data show CDR1 as MNHEY and CDR2 as SMNVEV (reference sequence). The CDR3 is 14 residues long. V gave up 7 bases and J gave up 0 bases, with 10 bases separating them.

Comment on this clone: This same CDR3 is encoded by further DNA sequences in the sample. V gene TRBV30 combines with J gene TRBJ1-5; unclear D gene. The CDR3 consists of 13 residues. Germline V CDR1 and CDR2: GTSNPN, SVGIG (reference sequence). V dropped 1 base and J dropped 0 bases, with 4 bases sitting between them. The CDR3 is CAWSGGSNQPQHF. The CDR3 DNA follows: TGTGCCTGGAGTGGGGGTAGCAATCAGCCCCAGCATTTT.

This chain links TRBV30 with TRBJ1-5, with D possibly being TRBD1 (6 bases). Germline loops: CDR1 GTSNPN, CDR2 SVGIG (reference sequence). The CDR3 sequence is 13 residues long. V lost 4 bases, J lost 0 bases, and 7 bases lay in between. The CDR3 sequence: CAWKGGSNQPQHF. The CDR3 DNA is TGTGCCTGGAAGGGGGGTAGCAATCAGCCCCAGCATTTT. Looking up the rest from reference TRBV30 and TRBJ1-5 gives the full variable domain: SQTIHQWPATLVQPVGSPLSLECTVEGTSNPNLYWYRQAAGRGLQLLFYSVGIGQISSEVPQNLSASRPQDRQFILSSKKLLLSDSGFYLCAWKGGSNQPQHFGDGTRLSIL.

V and J are TRBV28 and TRBJ2-7; 8 bases match TRBD1. The germline CDR1 and CDR2 sequences are MDHEN and SYDVKM. J was trimmed by 3 bases and V by 11 bases; bases with no gene match: 15. This CDR3 has 15 amino acids. The CDR3 DNA sequence: TGTGCCGTCCAAACCGGGACAGGAACCTTCTACGAGCAGTACTTC. This encodes CAVQTGTGTFYEQYF.

This clone turned up a few times. The rearrangement joins TRBV7-9 to TRBJ1-2, with a possible D match to TRBD1 (6 bases). The CDR3 spans 14 residues. The germline gives CDR1 SEHNR, CDR2 FQNEAQ (reference sequence). V shed 5 bases and J shed 3 bases, with 13 bases lying between them. CDR3 DNA: TGTGCCAGCAGCCCCGGGGGCATAGACTATGGCTACACCTTC. The encoded protein is CASSPGGIDYGYTF.

The rearrangement joins TRBV19 to TRBJ1-2, with 7 bases matching TRBD1. This CDR3 region has 15 residues. CDR1 and CDR2 (germline): LNHDA, SQIVND (reference sequence). V shed 6 bases and J 4 bases; nucleotides not matched to a gene: 11. This CDR3 is CASRRKTGSGYGYTF. The DNA for the CDR3 is TGTGCCAGTAGGAGGAAGACAGGGTCGGGCTATGGCTACACCTTC.

The chain uses TRBV18 and TRBJ1-2; a possible D gene is TRBD1 (5 bases). The CDR3 runs to 14 residues. The V and J ends lost 2 bases and 4 bases respectively, with 11 bases between them. Germline V gene sequence: CDR1 KGHSH, CDR2 LQKENI. Here the CDR3 DNA reads TGTGCCAGCTCACCAAGGGACGGATTCTATGGCTACACCTTC. It codes for CASSPRDGFYGYTF.

The gene calls are TRBV18 and TRBJ1-2, with a weak D call TRBD1 (5 bases). V was shortened by 6 bases and J by 2 bases, with 19 bases between the two germline ends. Germline values: CDR1 KGHSH, CDR2 LQKENI. This CDR3 spans 16 amino acids. In DNA form, the CDR3 reads TGTGCCAGCTCCTTCCTTGGGGCAGGTGAAAACTATGGCTACACCTTC. It encodes CASSFLGAGENYGYTF.

CDR3 protein: CASTQLAGAANEQFF. The CDR3, as DNA: TGCGCCAGCACGCAACTAGCGGGGGCGGCCAATGAGCAGTTCTTC. The genes are TRBV5-1 and TRBJ2-1, with 11 bases matching TRBD2. Per germline, CDR1 SGHRS and CDR2 YFSETQ. The CDR3 contains 15 residues. Unmatched junction bases numbered 8, after V lost 6 bases and J lost 6 bases.

This clone was seen a handful of times. The chain employs TRBV7-2 and TRBJ1-4, with D possibly being TRBD1 (6 bases). CDR1 SGHTA and CDR2 FQGNSA come from the germline V gene. The V and J ends lost 7 bases and 8 bases respectively, with 20 bases between them. CDR3 length equals 15 residues. The CDR3 reads CASKGRGTVREKLFF. The CDR3 region has the DNA TGTGCCAGCAAAGGCAGGGGAACGGTGAGGGAAAAACTGTTTTTT.

This clone was seen a handful of times. The gene calls are TRBV5-4 and TRBJ2-1, with 10 bases identical to TRBD2. The CDR3 has 16 amino acids. Germline lookup yields CDR1 SGHNT and CDR2 YYREEE (reference sequence). J gave up 7 bases and V 4 bases, and 11 bases lay outside the gene matches. The CDR3 sequence: CASSLGPAGGGNEQFF. CDR3 nucleotides: TGTGCCAGCAGCCTAGGCCCAGCGGGAGGGGGAAATGAGCAGTTCTTC.

The chain has TRBV9 and TRBJ2-3; the D call may be TRBD1 or TRBD2 (5 bases each). The V and J ends lost 5 bases and 6 bases respectively, with 19 bases between them. This CDR3 has 15 residues. Germline V lookup: CDR1 SGDLS, CDR2 YYNGEE. The CDR3 coding sequence is TGTGCCAGCAGTGGGGGACCATGGATTGAGGATACGCAGTATTTT. Protein sequence: CASSGGPWIEDTQYF.

The rearrangement joins TRBV2 to TRBJ2-2, with TRBD2 matching over 16 bases. The germline gives CDR1 SNHLY, CDR2 FYNNEI. CDR3 length equals 19 residues. With V trimmed by 5 bases and J by 4 bases, 10 bases remained unmatched. The CDR3 nucleotides read TGTGCCAGCAGTTACGCCGGGACTAGCGGGAGGGCCCTCACCGGGGAGCTGTTTTTT. Translation: CASSYAGTSGRALTGELFF.

The V gene is TRBV4-1, the J gene TRBJ2-7; D unclear. Germline CDR1 MGHRA, CDR2 YSYEKL. Trimming removed 0 bases at V and 2 bases at J, with 11 bases between. This CDR3 comprises 15 residues. CDR3 DNA: TGCGCCAGCAGCCAAGAAGCCGACGGACCCTACGAGCAGTACTTC. Translating gives CASSQEADGPYEQYF.

V and J are TRBV5-4 and TRBJ1-2; D may be TRBD1 (5 bases). This CDR3 region has 16 residues. The germline gives CDR1 SGHNT, CDR2 YYREEE (reference sequence). The V end was cut by 0 bases, the J end by 0 bases, with 12 bases between. As DNA, the CDR3 is TGTGCCAGCAGCTTGGGGAGTGGGGGACCTAACTATGGCTACACCTTC. Protein sequence: CASSLGSGGPNYGYTF.

This clone was found a few times. The CDR3 loop is CASSATGAGEKLFF. DNA of the CDR3: TGCGCCAGCAGTGCGACAGGGGCCGGTGAAAAACTGTTTTTT. This chain uses TRBV10-1 with TRBJ1-4; TRBD1 aligns across 8 bases. This CDR3 has 14 amino acids. V dropped 4 bases and J dropped 7; count of bases not matched to a gene: 5. CDR1 is WNHNN, CDR2 SYGVQD, per germline (reference sequence).